This T cell receptor beta chain is from a study of monozygotic twins with inflammatory bowel disease (dated by TCRdb to between 2018 and 2020). In terms of the full investigation: The full study comprised 30 or so monozygotic twin pairs: nine German pairs (four IBD-concordant, five IBD-discordant) and 19 IBD-discordant Danish pairs. Disease-associated traits were sought mainly through comparisons between IBD patients and their genetically identical healthy co-twins within discordant pairs. Each individual had, on average, about 151 000 unique TCRalpha sequences and 181 000 unique TCRbeta sequences available for analysis.

A note on this clonotype: The antigen this receptor binds is unknown.

General conclusions and limits of the study: A decrease in TCRbeta repertoire diversity, as measured by inverse Simpson index, was observed in IBD patients compared with their healthy co-twins. Because patients received different immunosuppressive treatments, the repertoires may have picked up extra background noise and variability between individuals. IBD patients shared fewer clonotypes with other individuals than healthy twins did, most markedly in patients showing signs of disease activity. The results gave no support for a single strong signal or clonotype linked to IBD. Repertoire similarity did not differ between concordant and discordant twins, possibly due to limited statistical power. The analysis was unable to tell apart different T cell subtypes.

Its CDR3 holds 12 amino acids, cysteine through phenylalanine. No DNA has been recorded. The germline V gene supplies CDR1 SGHRS and CDR2 YFSETQ. The library came from 5' RACE. Each TCR library was prepared from about 3.5 ug of total RNA. For each sample, cDNA synthesis was carried out in eight separate reactions using SMARTScribe reverse transcriptase. During cDNA synthesis, unique molecular identifiers containing a 6-nucleotide sample barcode were introduced by template switching. TCRalpha and TCRbeta cDNA was amplified by two nested PCRs of roughly 15 and 9 cycles, with bead purification after each PCR. Before amplification, the cDNA was treated with uracil DNA-glycosylase and purified using the QIAquick PCR purification kit. The second PCR was the step at which Illumina TruSeq-compatible adapters and sample-specific barcodes were added. TapeStation and Qubit were used to check library quality and concentration, and about 5.2 ng of each library went into the pool. Sequencing of pooled libraries was carried out on an Illumina HiSeq2500 single-index Rapid Run using 2 x 100 bp reads and custom sequencing primers. In the authors' own workflow: UMI-based consensus assembly with MiGEC version 1.2.6 was used to correct PCR and sequencing errors. MiXCR version 2.1.1 handled V(D)J alignment, clonotype assembly and CDR3 extraction. Normalisation of gene usage, clonotype sharing and MAIT/NKT TCR abundance was achieved by analysing the top 1000, 10 000 and 20 000 clonotypes per sample. After downsampling to 27 000 UMIs, diversity was calculated as the inverse Simpson index using the vegan R package. Paired Mann-Whitney U tests were applied to discordant twin pairs, and Benjamini-Hochberg correction was used for multiple testing. Following TCRdb reprocessing, every CDR3 protein sequence forms one entry, and DNA is not provided. The V and J calls were determined by TCRdb, not by the authors. The sample table gives 200,000 to 250,000 distinct CDR3 sequences. Around 7.6% of the sample rests with the top ten.

From each donor, an approximately 2.4 ml peripheral blood sample was collected into PAXgene tubes and kept at -80 degrees C. Without any T cell sorting, total RNA was extracted from whole blood using the PAXgene blood miRNA kit on an automated QIAcube. Deep TCRalpha and TCRbeta repertoire profiling with unique molecular barcoding was performed on peripheral blood of monozygotic twin pairs concordant or discordant for inflammatory bowel disease. Smoking habits were recorded for all twin pairs, with individuals classified as current, former or never smokers. The sequence is built from TRBV5-1 and TRBJ2-1. The sequenced sample was blood. The source is a human donor with ulcerative colitis or Crohn's disease, or a healthy co-twin of an affected twin (not recorded which). The CDR3 reads CASSLDQGEQFF.